One sample yielded the 23 T cell receptor beta chains listed below, sequenced in a study of monozygotic twins with inflammatory bowel disease (dated by TCRdb to about 2019). Libraries came from 5' RACE. Reads for this sample came from an Illumina HiSeq 2500. Following reprocessing of the reads by TCRdb, the data hold one row per CDR3 protein sequence and no DNA is available. This sample's table carries some 200,000 distinct CDR3 sequences. The top ten clones comprise roughly 1.7% of the sample. Sample: blood. The receptors come from a human donor with ulcerative colitis or Crohn's disease, or a healthy co-twin of an affected twin (not recorded which).

J is TRBJ1-1 and V is TRBV29-1; TCRdb proposes TRBD1, but this gene call is untestable without DNA. The germline V gene encodes CDR1 SQVTM and CDR2 ANQGSEA. The CDR3 has 13 residues. This CDR3 is CSVVTVMNTEAFF.

V usage is TRBV11-2 and J usage is TRBJ2-1; checking the TCRdb D call of TRBD2 is not possible without DNA. Germline assignment: CDR1 SGHAT and CDR2 FQNNGV. The CDR3 totals 16 residues. Here the CDR3 reads CASSQIYPDYYNEQFF.

The chain has TRBV4-1 and TRBJ2-7; the D call from TCRdb, TRBD1, cannot be confirmed without DNA. Germline-derived CDR1 and CDR2 are MGHRA and YSYEKL. The CDR3 loop spans 15 amino acids. This CDR3 reads CASSFPGAATYEQYF.

This sequence joins TRBV20-1 and TRBJ2-5; TCRdb gives TRBD2 as the D gene, but with no DNA this cannot be confirmed. The CDR3 totals 15 residues. Germline V gene sequence: CDR1 DFQATT, CDR2 SNEGSKA (reference sequence). The chain's CDR3 is CSARGLRLGGETQYF.

The chain joins TRBV6-1 to TRBJ1-2; TCRdb designates TRBD1, a call that cannot be tested without DNA. The CDR3 is 15 residues long. CDR1 is MNHNS, CDR2 SASEGT, per germline. This CDR3 reads CASRKTDRGMYGYTF.

J is TRBJ2-2 and V is TRBV4-1. The CDR3 consists of 14 residues. Germline V CDR1 and CDR2: MGHRA, YSYEKL. This chain's CDR3 is CASRVALGAGELFF.

This rearrangement joins TRBV20-1 to TRBJ2-7. The germline CDR1 and CDR2 sequences are DFQATT and SNEGSKA (reference sequence). The CDR3 contains 14 residues. The CDR3 loop is CSARGQVVISEQYF.

The chain carries TRBV7-7 and TRBJ2-5. Germline CDR1 reads SSHAT; CDR2 reads FNYEAQ (reference sequence). This CDR3 contains 15 residues. The CDR3: CASAMVAGVQETQYF.

The rearrangement links TRBV7-2 to TRBJ1-4; TCRdb names TRBD1, which stays unverified in the absence of DNA. The CDR3 is 15 amino acids. Germline values: CDR1 SGHTA, CDR2 FQGNSA. The CDR3 here is CASSLEGQPNEKLFF.

V gene TRBV4-2 combines with J gene TRBJ1-2. This CDR3 spans 16 amino acids. Germline V gene lookup returns CDR1 LGHNA and CDR2 YNFKEQ. CDR3: CASSQEGVSLAYGYTF.

The chain combines TRBV7-2 with TRBJ1-4; the D call from TCRdb, TRBD1, cannot be confirmed without DNA. Germline lookup yields CDR1 SGHTA and CDR2 FQGNSA. The CDR3 extends over 14 amino acids. The CDR3 region is CASSFTGTPEKLFF.

CDR3 residues: CASSLGPGDSYEQYF. This rearrangement joins TRBV7-2 to TRBJ2-7. The CDR3 length is 15 residues. Germline V gene sequence: CDR1 SGHTA, CDR2 FQGNSA.

This sequence joins TRBV7-9 and TRBJ1-6; the TRBD1 assignment by TCRdb is unverifiable without DNA. Germline-derived CDR1 and CDR2 are SEHNR and FQNEAQ (reference sequence). The CDR3 length is 15 residues. CDR3 protein: CASSFPGQQNSPLHF.

V gene TRBV9 combines with J gene TRBJ2-3. This CDR3 has 12 amino acids. Looked up from germline, CDR1 is SGDLS and CDR2 is YYNGEE. CDR3 in amino acids: CASSVETDTQYF.

The rearrangement links TRBV9 to TRBJ2-3; TCRdb outputs TRBD1, but without DNA this stays unchecked. The germline gives CDR1 SGDLS, CDR2 YYNGEE. CDR3 size: 16 residues. The CDR3 protein is CASSGPGRTYTDTQYF. The entire variable domain, with the rest obtained from reference TRBV9 and TRBJ2-3, is as follows: DSGVTQTPKHLITATGQRVTLRCSPRSGDLSVYWYQQSLDQGLQFLIQYYNGEERAKGNILERFSAQQFPDLHSELNLSSLELGDSALYFCASSGPGRTYTDTQYFGPGTRLTVL.

The rearrangement uses TRBV12-3 or TRBV12-4 and TRBJ1-2; TCRdb lists TRBD1, though no DNA is available to test this call. The CDR3 runs to 14 residues. Here the CDR3 reads CASSFSRTGEGYTF.

This chain links TRBV5-1 with TRBJ2-4; the D call from TCRdb, TRBD1, cannot be confirmed without DNA. CDR1 and CDR2 from the germline V gene are SGHRS and YFSETQ. This CDR3 has 14 residues. Here the CDR3 reads CASSPRTGQNIQYF. Drawing the rest from reference TRBV5-1 and TRBJ2-4, the complete variable domain is KAGVTQTPRYLIKTRGQQVTLSCSPISGHRSVSWYQQTPGQGLQFLFEYFSETQRNKGNFPGRFSGRQFSNSRSEMNVSTLELGDSALYLCASSPRTGQNIQYFGAGTRLSVL.

The chain employs TRBV5-1 and TRBJ1-1; the TCRdb D gene call, TRBD1, has no DNA to confirm it. This CDR3 region has 16 residues. Germline lookup yields CDR1 SGHRS and CDR2 YFSETQ. The CDR3 sequence: CASSPQFGTGRTEAFF.

This CDR3 is CASSLYGTADNEQFF. This chain joins TRBV4-1 and TRBJ2-1; TCRdb's D call of TRBD1 is untestable without DNA. CDR1 and CDR2 (germline): MGHRA, YSYEKL. The CDR3 spans 15 residues.

The chain uses TRBV6-1 and TRBJ2-5. This CDR3 region has 15 residues. The germline CDR1 and CDR2 sequences are MNHNS and SASEGT. CDR3 protein: CASSGSGGHQETQYF.

The gene calls are TRBV5-1 and TRBJ1-2; the D call from TCRdb, TRBD1, cannot be confirmed without DNA. Per the germline V gene, CDR1 is SGHRS and CDR2 is YFSETQ. The CDR3 covers 13 residues. The CDR3 reads CASDPGTGYGYTF.

CDR3 in amino acids: CASSPRQGNEQFF. This chain joins TRBV18 and TRBJ2-1; the TCRdb D gene call, TRBD1, has no DNA to confirm it. Germline CDR1 reads KGHSH; CDR2 reads LQKENI. CDR3 size: 13 residues.

This chain joins TRBV6-5 and TRBJ1-1; TCRdb's D call of TRBD1 is untestable without DNA. Germline loops: CDR1 MNHEY, CDR2 SVGAGI. The CDR3 runs 16 residues. CDR3 region: CASSYLTGVGDTEAFF.